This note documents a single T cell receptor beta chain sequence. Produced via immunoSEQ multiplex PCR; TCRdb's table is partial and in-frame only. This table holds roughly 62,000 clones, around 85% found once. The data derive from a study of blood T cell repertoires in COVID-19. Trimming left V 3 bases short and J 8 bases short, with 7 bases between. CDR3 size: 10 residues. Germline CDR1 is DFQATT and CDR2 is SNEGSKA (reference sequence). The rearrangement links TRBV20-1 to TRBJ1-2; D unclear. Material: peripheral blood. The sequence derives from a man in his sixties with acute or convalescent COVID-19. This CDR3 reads CSASDTGYTF. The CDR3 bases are TGCAGTGCTAGCGACACCGGCTACACCTTC.